This TCR beta chain comes out of a study of beta chain features in type 1 diabetes. Study outcomes and limitations: All four CD4+ subsets from Type 1 diabetes patients carried moderately but significantly shorter TCRB CDR3s. Whether HLA type affects TCRB rearrangement stayed undetermined in the present work.

In this sample, this clone turned up a few times. Its antigen is unknown. The V gene end was trimmed by 4 bases and the J gene end by 11 bases; junction bases not matched to a gene: 12. CDR3 length: 15 residues. Germline-derived CDR1 and CDR2 are SGHRS and YFSETQ. Isolation of CD4+ naive, central memory, regulatory and stem cell-like memory cells was achieved by sorting via CD45RO/CCR7/CD25/CD127/CD95/CD27. Reverse transcribing all isolated RNA meant expressed TCRB transcripts were sequenced. This table comes from immunoSEQ multiplex PCR, and its TCRdb copy is limited to in-frame clones, with some not included. Found here are 250,000 to 300,000 clones, 14% of them singletons; the top ten hold about 0.015%.

Sequencing used naive CD4+ T cells from blood. The J gene is TRBJ2-1, the V gene TRBV5-1, with 10 bases fitting TRBD1. This TCR was sampled from a man aged 25-45 years with type 1 diabetes. The CDR3 protein is CASSRPGTGAVQQFF. In DNA form, the CDR3 reads TGCGCCAGCAGCCGTCCTGGGACAGGGGCCGTACAGCAGTTCTTC.